This T cell receptor (beta chain) is drawn from a study of shared clonotypes between healthy human individuals (dated by TCRdb to 2020 to 2022). As for the study more broadly: The cohort comprised two women and a few men aged 18 to 49 years. For each donor, CD4 naive and CD4 memory were each run on three plates, CD8 naive on two plates, and CD8 memory on one plate. Leukapheresis yielded between about 0.9 and 9 billion PBMCs per donor. To estimate repertoire size and how much clonotypes are shared between individuals, the study performed deep sequencing of blood TCR repertoires from about five healthy adults. To increase sequencing depth and limit assay-specific biases, different laboratories used diverse techniques to prepare libraries and sequence TCR repertoires.

Of note for this clone: Which antigen it targets is not known. Base qualities were left out, and no much larger clone turns up one base away.

Donors were healthy HIV-negative adults with no recently reported acute infections or vaccinations. Every donor was a Caucasian adult residing in Nashville, Tennessee, USA. CD4+ T cells were enriched through magnetic negative selection, after which naive cells were positively selected on CD45RA and the remaining negative fraction served as the memory subset. After blood collection by leukapheresis, PBMCs were isolated using Ficoll-Histopaque density gradient centrifugation and then cryopreserved in the vapor phase of liquid nitrogen. Analytical flow cytometry was used to check the purity and quantity of every magnetically sorted T cell population. Genomic DNA was isolated from every sorted fraction and measured by UV absorbance on a Nanodrop 2000c. V and J are truncated by 2 bases and 2 bases respectively, leaving an intervening sequence of 22 bases. Reading from cysteine to phenylalanine, the CDR3 counts 19 amino acids. CDR3 DNA is the only sequence kept; it has 57 bases, read in frame from the first base. CDR1 and CDR2, per the germline V gene, are MDHEN and SYDVKM.

General conclusions and limits of the study: Because the study included a small number of donors, the genetic and exposure-history diversity represented was limited. Only blood was sampled, and tissue TCR repertoires likely differ from those in blood. Pairwise subsampling indicated that sequencing depth was expected to affect the degree of clonotype sharing among donors. When a handful of donors were compared, the shared fraction of clonotypes was 5% to 6.5% for naive CD4, around 3.5% for naive CD8, roughly 2.5% for memory CD4, and around 0.37% for memory CD8. Compared with non-shared clonotypes, clonotypes shared by all four sorted-subset donors had higher generation probabilities. Even with the large sequencing depth, rarefaction of the sorted-subset datasets indicated that sequencing was incomplete. Naive subsets generally had larger estimated clonotype richness than memory subsets did.

TCR CDR3 regions were amplified from genomic DNA by multiplex PCR using the deep immunoSEQ assay. Genomic DNA extracted from each cell subset was distributed evenly over all wells of several immunoSEQ 96-well plates, and each plate served as one replicate. For sorted subsets, about 200 ng genomic DNA, equal to 30,000 to 35,000 T cell genomes, was loaded into each replicate PCR. Purified libraries were measured with a Qubit 3.0 fluorometer, size-checked on a Bioanalyzer 2100, and measured again with the KAPA Library Quantification kit. Every immunoSEQ 96-well plate was sequenced on a dedicated single-read 150-cycle Illumina NextSeq 550 flow cell. The authors' pipeline ran thus. The immunoSEQ output contained only junctional sequences without quality scores, so filtering could not match that applied to full-length reads. Sequences were annotated with PyIR, a Python wrapper for IgBLAST v1.9, using IMGT germline references to assign V/J genes and CDR3. Reads were removed for weak V/J assignments (E-value above 1e-6), missing CDR3, stop codons, out-of-frame junctions, or ambiguous translated residues. A V3J clonotype was defined by an identical inferred V gene, J gene, and CDR3 amino acid sequence. Percentage overlap between repertoires was calculated by dividing the number of shared unique clonotypes by the size of the smaller repertoire. RTK rarefaction, the Chao1 estimator, and Recon v2.1 estimates of unobserved clonotypes were used to assess repertoire richness. Generation probabilities for all TCRbeta clonotypes obtained by the gDNA method from a few donors were computed using OLGA. What TCRdb holds here is the immuneACCESS table cut down to in-frame rearrangements. Part of the clones is not present; checked against another copy, under half of the missing clones reflect an unresolved V gene, and the others are unexplained. Clone size and V and J calls were adopted from that table, with D and trimming inferred from the DNA. Here the sample has about a million clones; about 80% occur a single time. 0.89% of the sample is taken by the ten largest.

This chain is built from TRBV28 and TRBJ1-5; the best D guess is TRBD1, with 5 bases matching. The TCR comes from a man aged 18 to 29 in good health. Some clones in this sample may be carry-over from other donors' samples. The sample comprised memory CD4+ T cells from PBMCs. The sample's cell subset or site label, decoded: CD45RA-negative fraction. CDR3 protein: CASSLRDYSRAIGNQPQHF. In nucleotide form, the sequence is TGTGCCAGCAGTTTAAGGGACTACTCCCGCGCAATAGGCAATCAGCCCCAGCATTTT.